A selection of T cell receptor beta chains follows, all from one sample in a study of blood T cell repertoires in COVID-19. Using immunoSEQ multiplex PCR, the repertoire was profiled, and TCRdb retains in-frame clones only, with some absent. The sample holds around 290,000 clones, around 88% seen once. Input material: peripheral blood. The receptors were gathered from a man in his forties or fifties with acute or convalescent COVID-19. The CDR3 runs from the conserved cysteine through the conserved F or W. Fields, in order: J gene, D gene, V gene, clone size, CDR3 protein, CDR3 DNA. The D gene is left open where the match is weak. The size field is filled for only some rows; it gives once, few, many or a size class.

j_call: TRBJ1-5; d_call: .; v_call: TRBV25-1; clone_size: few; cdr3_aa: CASSGGGPQHF; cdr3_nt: TGTGCCAGCAGTGGCGGGGGGCCCCAGCATTTT
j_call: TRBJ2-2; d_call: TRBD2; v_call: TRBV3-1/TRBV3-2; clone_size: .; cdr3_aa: CASRRRGGGTGELFF; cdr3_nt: TGTGCCAGCAGGAGACGGGGGGGTGGAACCGGGGAGCTGTTTTTT
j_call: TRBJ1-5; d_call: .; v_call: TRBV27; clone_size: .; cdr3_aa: CASTFKRGWSNQPQHF; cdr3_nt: TGTGCCAGCACCTTTAAACGGGGATGGAGCAATCAGCCCCAGCATTTT
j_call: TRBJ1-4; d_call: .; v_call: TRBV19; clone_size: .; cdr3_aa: CASSIGRLSTNEKLFF; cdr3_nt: TGTGCCAGTAGTATAGGCAGGCTATCAACTAATGAAAAACTGTTTTTT
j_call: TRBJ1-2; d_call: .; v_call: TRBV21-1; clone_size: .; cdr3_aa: CASSSRQNPYGYTF; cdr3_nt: TGTGCCAGCAGCTCCCGACAGAATCCCTATGGCTACACCTTC
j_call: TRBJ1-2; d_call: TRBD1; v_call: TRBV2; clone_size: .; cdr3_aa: CASSPDRGYGYTF; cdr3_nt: TGTGCCAGCAGTCCCGACAGGGGGTATGGCTACACCTTC
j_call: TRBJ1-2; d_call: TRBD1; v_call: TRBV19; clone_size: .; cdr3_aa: CATLWTGTNYGYTF; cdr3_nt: TGTGCCACCTTATGGACAGGAACTAACTATGGCTACACCTTC
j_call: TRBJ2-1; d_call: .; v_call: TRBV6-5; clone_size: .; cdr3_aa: CASTPGEGFF; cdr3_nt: TGTGCCAGCACCCCAGGAGAGGGGTTCTTC
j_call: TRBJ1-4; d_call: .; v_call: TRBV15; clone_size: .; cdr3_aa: CATSRDLDSFNEKLFF; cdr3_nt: TGTGCCACCAGCAGAGATTTGGACAGTTTTAATGAAAAACTGTTTTTT
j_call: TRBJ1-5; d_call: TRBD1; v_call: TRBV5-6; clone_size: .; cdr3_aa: CASSLGQGPQPQHF; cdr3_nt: TGTGCCAGCAGCTTGGGACAGGGCCCCCAGCCCCAGCATTTT
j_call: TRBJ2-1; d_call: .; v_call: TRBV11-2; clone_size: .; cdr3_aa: CASSYYNEQFF; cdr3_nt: TGTGCCAGCAGTTACTACAATGAGCAGTTCTTC
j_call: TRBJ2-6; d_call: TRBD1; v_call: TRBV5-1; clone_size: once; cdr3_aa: CASTDRGDSGANVLTF; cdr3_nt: TGCGCCAGCACCGACAGGGGAGACTCTGGGGCCAACGTCCTGACTTTC
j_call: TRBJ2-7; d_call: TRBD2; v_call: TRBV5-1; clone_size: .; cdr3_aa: CASSLTSGSYEQYF; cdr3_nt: TGCGCCAGCAGCCTTACTAGCGGCTCCTACGAGCAGTACTTC
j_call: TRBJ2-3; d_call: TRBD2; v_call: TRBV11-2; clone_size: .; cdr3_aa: CASSLIAGDSTDTQYF; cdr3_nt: TGTGCCAGCAGCTTAATAGCGGGGGATAGCACAGATACGCAGTATTTT
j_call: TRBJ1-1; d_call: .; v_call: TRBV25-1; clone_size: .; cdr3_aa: CASSESGDTEAFF; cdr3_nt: TGTGCCAGCAGTGAATCAGGGGATACTGAAGCTTTCTTT
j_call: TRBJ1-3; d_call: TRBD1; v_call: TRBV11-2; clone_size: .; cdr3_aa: CASSLGQSSGNTIYF; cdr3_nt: TGTGCCAGCAGCCTGGGACAGTCCTCTGGAAACACCATATATTTT
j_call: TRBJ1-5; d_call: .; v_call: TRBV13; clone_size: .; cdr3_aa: CASSKNLNQPQHF; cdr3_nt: TGTGCCAGCAGCAAAAACTTAAATCAGCCCCAGCATTTT
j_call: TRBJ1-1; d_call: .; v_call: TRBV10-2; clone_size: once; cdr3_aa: CASRWGENTEAFF; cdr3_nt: TGCGCCAGCAGATGGGGAGAGAACACTGAAGCTTTCTTT
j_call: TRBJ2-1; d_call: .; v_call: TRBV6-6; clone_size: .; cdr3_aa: CASSYRGINNEQFF; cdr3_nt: TGTGCCAGCAGTTACAGGGGAATCAACAATGAGCAGTTCTTC
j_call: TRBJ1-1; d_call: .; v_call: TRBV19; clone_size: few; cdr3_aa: CASRLRLTNTEAFF; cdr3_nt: TGTGCCAGTAGGTTGAGACTTACGAACACTGAAGCTTTCTTT
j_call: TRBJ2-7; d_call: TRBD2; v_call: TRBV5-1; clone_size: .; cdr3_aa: CASSRGTSGVYEQYF; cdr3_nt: TGCGCCAGCAGCCGTGGGACTAGCGGGGTCTACGAGCAGTACTTC
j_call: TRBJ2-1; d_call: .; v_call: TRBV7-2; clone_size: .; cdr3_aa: CASSPESGAEQFF; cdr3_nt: TGTGCCAGCAGCCCCGAAAGTGGGGCGGAGCAGTTCTTC
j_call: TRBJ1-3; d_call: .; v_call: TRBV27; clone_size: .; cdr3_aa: CASSLSRAGNTIYF; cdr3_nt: TGTGCCAGCAGTTTATCCAGGGCTGGAAACACCATATATTTT
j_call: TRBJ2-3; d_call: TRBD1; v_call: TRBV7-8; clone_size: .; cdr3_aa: CASSLEDGQGTDTQYF; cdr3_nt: TGTGCCAGCAGCTTGGAGGATGGACAGGGGACAGATACGCAGTATTTT
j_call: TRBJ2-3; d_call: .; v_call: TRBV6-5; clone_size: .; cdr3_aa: CASILLDTQYF; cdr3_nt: TGTGCCAGCATTCTTTTAGATACGCAGTATTTT
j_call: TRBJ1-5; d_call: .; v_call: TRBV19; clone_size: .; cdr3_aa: CASSIPAGSLAQHF; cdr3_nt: TGTGCCAGTAGTATTCCGGCAGGCTCGTTGGCCCAGCATTTT
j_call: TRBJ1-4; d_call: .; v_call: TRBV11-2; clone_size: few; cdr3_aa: CASSIGAGRGNF; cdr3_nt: TGTGCCAGCAGCATAGGGGCGGGACGGGGAAATTTT
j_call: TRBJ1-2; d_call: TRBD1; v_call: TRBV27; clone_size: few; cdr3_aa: CASSLTGQLLIDGYTF; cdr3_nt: TGTGCCAGCAGTTTAACGGGACAGTTATTAATAGACGGCTACACCTTC